This paragraph covers one TCR beta chain sequence. No antigen is known for it. Through a sample-barcoded 5' primer and a J-beta primer mix, a second PCR was run for about 6 to 11 cycles. MiXCR, applied by TCRdb to the 5' RACE reads, yields one record per CDR3 protein. The data hold over 1.5 million distinct CDR3 sequences, with around 48% observed a single time. Germline CDR1 is MDHEN and CDR2 is SYDVKM. The CDR3 contains 12 residues. V gave up 7 bases and J gave up 11 bases, with 17 bases separating them. This sample is part of a study of blood T cells in healthy people across ages. The wider study: Per two T cells, template switching captured roughly one barcoded beta molecule.

General study results and limits: It was held that the diversity estimates obtained from one million T cells were underestimates. Donors of long life had a larger count of naive CD4+ cells and greater diversity than aged donors. PBMCs left unsorted prevented a conclusive naive versus antigen-experienced comparison.

This clonotype originated in a woman aged 40 to 50 in good health. This chain connects TRBV28 to TRBJ2-5, with D perhaps TRBD1 or TRBD2 (6 bases each). Material for sequencing was blood. CDR3 loop: CASTTGAREQYF. CDR3 nucleotide sequence: TGTGCCAGCACGACGGGGGCGAGAGAGCAGTACTTC.